Each of the 23 T cell receptor beta chains below was sequenced from the same sample in a study of blood T cell repertoires in COVID-19. Profiling relied on immunoSEQ multiplex PCR, and the TCRdb table lists in-frame clones only, not all of them. This table holds about 35,000 clones, approximately 80% found once. Input material: peripheral blood. The receptor source for this set is a man in his sixties in a cohort sampled during active COVID-19.

The chain joins TRBV6-5 to TRBJ2-7; 9 bases are a match to TRBD2. V dropped 0 bases and J dropped 2; count of bases not matched to a gene: 2. This CDR3 is 15 amino acids long. From germline, CDR1 is MNHEY and CDR2 SVGAGI. CDR3: CASSYSSGGTYEQYF. As DNA, the CDR3 is TGTGCCAGCAGTTACTCTAGCGGGGGAACCTACGAGCAGTACTTC.

The chain recombines TRBV28 with TRBJ1-1; the match to TRBD1 covers 7 bases. The CDR3 is 13 residues long. V shed 6 bases and J 4 bases; nucleotides not matched to a gene: 5. Germline CDR1 is MDHEN and CDR2 is SYDVKM. This chain's CDR3 is CASRTGVGTEAFF. The CDR3 DNA reads as TGTGCCAGCAGAACAGGGGTCGGCACTGAAGCTTTCTTT.

The rearrangement uses TRBV5-1 and TRBJ2-7; TRBD1 might be the D (6 bases). Germline lookup yields CDR1 SGHRS and CDR2 YFSETQ. Trimming left V 2 bases short and J 7 bases short, with 13 bases between. The CDR3 covers 13 residues. The CDR3 spells CASSLGQGKEQYF. CDR3 nucleotide sequence: TGCGCCAGCAGCTTAGGGCAGGGGAAAGAGCAGTACTTC.

The sample holds one count of this clone. V is TRBV7-9 and J is TRBJ2-2, with a possible D match to TRBD2 (5 bases). The CDR3 is 14 residues long. Trimming pared 5 bases from V and 3 bases from J, leaving 10 bases between. Looked up from germline, CDR1 is SEHNR and CDR2 is FQNEAQ (reference sequence). CDR3 amino acids: CASSPVRDTGELFF. The CDR3, as DNA: TGTGCCAGCAGCCCAGTGAGGGACACCGGGGAGCTGTTTTTT.

The gene calls are TRBV4-1 and TRBJ2-7; 7 bases are a match to TRBD1. V dropped 3 bases and J dropped 0; count of bases not matched to a gene: 20. The V gene's germline CDR1 is MGHRA and CDR2 YSYEKL. CDR3 length: 20 amino acids. CDR3 DNA sequence: TGCGCCAGCAGCCAGTGGCCTAGTCGTATACAGGGGTTGGGCTCCTACGAGCAGTACTTC. Its translation: CASSQWPSRIQGLGSYEQYF.

J is TRBJ2-7 and V is TRBV19, with 11 bases fitting TRBD2. The V gene's germline CDR1 is LNHDA and CDR2 SQIVND (reference sequence). J gave up 1 base and V 7 bases, and 9 bases lay outside the gene matches. This CDR3 is 16 amino acids long. The CDR3 DNA reads TGTGCCAGTACGGCTAGCGGGAGGTTGGGATCCTACGAGCAGTACTTC. Translating it yields CASTASGRLGSYEQYF.

This chain joins TRBV12-3 or TRBV12-4 and TRBJ1-5, with D unclear. Trimming took off 5 bases at V and 7 bases at J, with 12 bases between the two ends. This CDR3 spans 13 amino acids. CDR3 coding DNA: TGTGCCAGCAGTCCCACCGGAGCCCAGCCCCAGCATTTT. This gives the protein CASSPTGAQPQHF.

V gene TRBV3-1 (or the pseudogene TRBV3-2) combines with J gene TRBJ2-2; D unresolved. The CDR3 loop spans 15 amino acids. V lost 2 bases to trimming and J lost 6 bases, with 13 bases between them. The germline gives CDR1 LGHDT, CDR2 YNNKEL (reference sequence). The CDR3 DNA reads TGTGCCAGCAGCCAAAGAAGGCAGGCTCCCGGGGAGCTGTTTTTT. The encoded protein is CASSQRRQAPGELFF.

The J gene is TRBJ1-1, the V gene TRBV6-1; D not certain. Per the germline V gene, CDR1 is MNHNS and CDR2 is SASEGT. The CDR3 has 18 residues. Trimming removed 1 base at V and 7 bases at J, with 25 bases between. The CDR3, as DNA: TGTGCCAGCAGTGAAGTAATTTCCCTCCTAGGAGCGGTAGTTGAAGCTTTCTTT. As protein: CASSEVISLLGAVVEAFF.

The rearrangement joins TRBV27 to TRBJ1-2, with D hard to call. V lost 2 bases and J lost 4, with 8 bases in between. This CDR3 has 13 amino acids. CDR1 and CDR2 (germline): MNHEY, SMNVEV (reference sequence). The CDR3 DNA reads TGTGCCAGCAGTTTAGCCGGGTCCTATGGCTACACCTTC. Amino acid sequence: CASSLAGSYGYTF.

This clone has a single count. The chain links TRBV7-9 to TRBJ2-7, with 11 bases identical to TRBD1. Germline lookup yields CDR1 SEHNR and CDR2 FQNEAQ (reference sequence). The CDR3 runs to 16 residues. Losses at the gene ends were 5 bases for V and 3 bases for J; bases not matched to a gene: 9. The CDR3, as DNA: TGTGCCAGCAGCCAGGGTTTGGGACAGGGGGTCTACGAGCAGTACTTC. Its translation is CASSQGLGQGVYEQYF.

The genes are TRBV15 and TRBJ2-5; TRBD2 might be the D (6 bases). Trimming left V 3 bases short and J 5 bases short, with 16 bases between. Germline V gene sequence: CDR1 LNHNV, CDR2 YYDKDF (reference sequence). The CDR3 length is 15 residues. The chain's CDR3 is CATSRVLGGSETQYF. The CDR3 DNA is TGTGCCACCAGCAGGGTACTCGGGGGTAGTGAGACCCAGTACTTC.

Written as DNA, the CDR3 is TGTGCCAGCAGCCCCGGCGACCGGGGGGCGAACACCGGGGAGCTGTTTTTT. Translated: CASSPGDRGANTGELFF. This chain links TRBV7-8 with TRBJ2-2; the match to TRBD2 covers 7 bases. The CDR3 has 17 amino acids. The V gene end was trimmed by 5 bases and the J gene end by 0 bases; junction bases not matched to a gene: 9. Germline V gives CDR1 SGHVS, CDR2 FQNEAQ.

The CDR3 loop reads CASSPSRSVWTGELFF. The CDR3 DNA sequence: TGTGCCAGCAGTCCTTCGAGGAGCGTGTGGACCGGGGAGCTGTTTTTT. V and J are TRBV27 and TRBJ2-2; D is undetermined. V lost 5 bases, J lost 5 bases, and 18 bases lay in between. The CDR3 has 16 residues. Germline V gives CDR1 MNHEY, CDR2 SMNVEV (reference sequence).

The chain combines TRBV2 with TRBJ1-5; no definite D call. Between the trimmed V and J ends, which lost 6 bases and 2 bases, there was a span of 14 bases. Germline V CDR1 and CDR2: SNHLY, FYNNEI. The CDR3 is made up of 15 amino acids. CDR3: CASSRPGERNQPQHF. The CDR3 nucleotides are TGTGCCAGCAGCCGCCCCGGAGAGCGCAATCAGCCCCAGCATTTT.

Only a few counts were recorded for this clone. The chain combines TRBV6-1 with TRBJ1-2; maybe TRBD1 (5 bases). Trimming left V 0 bases short and J 3 bases short, with 11 bases between. Germline assignment: CDR1 MNHNS and CDR2 SASEGT. This CDR3 has 15 amino acids. For the CDR3, the DNA is TGTGCCAGCAGTGAAGCAGGGGTTTTGGACTATGGCTACACCTTC. It translates to CASSEAGVLDYGYTF.

The gene calls are TRBV7-6 and TRBJ1-1; TRBD1 is a possible D gene (6 bases). Per germline, CDR1 SGHVS and CDR2 FNYEAQ. V lost 4 bases to trimming and J lost 1 base, with 7 bases between them. This CDR3 comprises 13 residues. CDR3 DNA sequence: TGTGCCAGCAGCTCGACAGGGAACACTGAAGCTTTCTTT. Protein sequence: CASSSTGNTEAFF.

A single count supports this clone. This rearrangement joins TRBV11-2 to TRBJ2-2; 9 bases agree with TRBD2. There are 16 residues in the CDR3. V dropped 11 bases and J dropped 5; count of bases not matched to a gene: 15. Looked up from germline, CDR1 is SGHAT and CDR2 is FQNNGV. This CDR3 reads CAAAPQAGGGTGELFF. As DNA, the CDR3 is TGTGCCGCAGCCCCCCAGGCGGGAGGGGGGACCGGGGAGCTGTTTTTT.

The chain couples TRBV6-5 to TRBJ2-5, with D unresolved. Germline V gene data show CDR1 as MNHEY and CDR2 as SVGAGI. V was clipped by 8 bases and J by 3 bases, with 13 bases between them. The CDR3 runs 13 residues. The DNA for the CDR3 is TGTGCCAGCTCGAGCATTCGGGAAGAGACCCAGTACTTC. This translates into CASSSIREETQYF.

The gene calls are TRBV7-9 and TRBJ1-2; 7 nucleotides line up with TRBD1. Looked up from germline, CDR1 is SEHNR and CDR2 is FQNEAQ (reference sequence). The CDR3 extends over 13 amino acids. J gave up 4 bases and V 5 bases, and 4 bases lay outside the gene matches. DNA of the CDR3: TGTGCCAGCAGCCAATGGGACAGCTATGGCTACACCTTC. It translates to CASSQWDSYGYTF.

The genes are TRBV12-2 and TRBJ2-2; TRBD2 is the table's D call, not checked against the DNA. TRBV12-2 corresponds to a pseudogene. This CDR3 has 17 residues. CDR3 DNA sequence: TGTGCAAGTCGCTTATCCGACGGATGTCGAGGCACCGGGGAGCTGTTTTTT. This encodes CASRLSDGCRGTGELFF.

The chain carries TRBV3-1 (or the pseudogene TRBV3-2) and TRBJ2-2; 7 nucleotides agree with TRBD1. The J segment lost 7 bases and the V segment lost 1 base, leaving 6 bases of the junction unmatched. The CDR3 covers 15 residues. Germline V CDR1 and CDR2: LGHDT, YNNKEL (reference sequence). CDR3 DNA sequence: TGTGCCAGCAGCCAAGTCAACAGGGGTTTCGGGGAGCTGTTTTTT. Protein sequence: CASSQVNRGFGELFF.

This rearrangement joins TRBV24-1 to TRBJ2-7; TRBD1 matches at 10 bases. CDR1 is KGHDR, CDR2 SFDVKD, per germline. This CDR3 has 14 residues. V shed 9 bases and J 3 bases; nucleotides not matched to a gene: 7. CDR3 in amino acids: CATAPGQGRYEQYF. The CDR3 DNA is TGTGCCACCGCCCCGGGACAGGGGCGCTACGAGCAGTACTTC.